A selection of T cell receptor beta chains follows, all from one sample in a study of shared clonotypes between healthy human individuals. TCRdb keeps only in-frame clones here, not all; method: immunoSEQ multiplex PCR. The sample yields under 2,500,000 clones, more than 90% seen once. Specimen: naive CD4+ T cells sorted from blood. All receptors derive from a man younger than 35 in good health. The CDR3 runs from the conserved cysteine through the conserved F or W. The D gene is left open where the match is weak. Size tells how often a clone was seen (once, few, many) or the class of an expanded clone, and some rows leave it out.

TRBJ1-5,.,.,TRBV28,TGTGCCAGCAGTTTAGGGGGCAGGGAAGATCAGCCCCAGCATTTT,CASSLGGREDQPQHF
TRBJ1-2,once,.,TRBV6-1,TGTGCCAGCAGCCAATCCGGGACAATCTATGGCTACACCTTC,CASSQSGTIYGYTF
TRBJ1-5,.,TRBD1,TRBV9,TGTGCCAGCAGCCTGGGCTCCGGGACAGGGGAGAATCAGCCCCAGCATTTT,CASSLGSGTGENQPQHF
TRBJ2-1,.,.,TRBV28,TGTGCCAGCAGTTTTCGGACACCCAATGAGCAGTTCTTC,CASSFRTPNEQFF
TRBJ2-5,.,.,TRBV25-1,TGTGCCAGCAGTGAACCGGGCATTCGGGGGGAGACCCAGTACTTC,CASSEPGIRGETQYF
TRBJ2-7,.,.,TRBV7-2,TGTGCCAGCAGCTTAGACTCCGCCTGGGCGGATGGTTACGAGCAGTACTTC,CASSLDSAWADGYEQYF
TRBJ2-5,.,TRBD2,TRBV4-1,TGCGCCAGCAGCCAACGGGAGGGGCGGGAGACCCAGTACTTC,CASSQREGRETQYF
TRBJ2-3,.,.,TRBV27,TGTGCCAGCAGTTCGGACGGCGCTGGGCCAGATACGCAGTATTTT,CASSSDGAGPDTQYF
TRBJ2-7,.,.,TRBV28,TGTGCCAGCCACAGGTTTAGGTCCCACGAGCAGTACTTC,CASHRFRSHEQYF
TRBJ2-7,.,.,TRBV5-5,TGTGCCAGCAGCCGGGGAGGTGGTGGGCCCTACGAGCAGTACTTC,CASSRGGGGPYEQYF
TRBJ2-4,once,.,TRBV6-5,TGTGCCAGCACAAGGGAGAACATTCAGTACTTC,CASTRENIQYF
TRBJ1-1,.,TRBD1,TRBV5-4,TGTGCCAGCAGCCCGGGACAGAAGGTAGGGGACACTGAAGCTTTCTTT,CASSPGQKVGDTEAFF
TRBJ2-3,.,.,TRBV14,TGTGCCAGCAGCCAAGGGGGGATTTCCACAGATACGCAGTATTTT,CASSQGGISTDTQYF
TRBJ1-6,.,TRBD1,TRBV19,TGTGCCAGTAGTAGCACAGGGGGGGGTTCACCCCTCCACTTT,CASSSTGGGSPLHF
TRBJ1-2,.,TRBD1,TRBV6-1,TGTGCCAGCAGTGAACACAGGGGGGACTATGGCTACACCTTC,CASSEHRGDYGYTF
TRBJ1-2,.,.,TRBV5-4,TGTGCCAGCAGCTCGACAGACCCCTATGGCTACACCTTC,CASSSTDPYGYTF
TRBJ1-2,.,TRBD1,TRBV2,TGTGCCAGCAGTCCCCGACAGGGGGCGGGTGGCTACACCTTC,CASSPRQGAGGYTF
TRBJ2-7,.,TRBD1,TRBV7-2,TGTGCCAGCAGCACCTCCCAGGGGGCCTACGAGCAGTACTTC,CASSTSQGAYEQYF
TRBJ1-1,.,TRBD1,TRBV6-1,TGTGCCAGCAGTAGCGGGACAGGGGGGCAGGCTGAAGCTTTCTTT,CASSSGTGGQAEAFF
TRBJ1-2,.,.,TRBV7-2,TGTGCCAGCAGCTTTTCAGTTGGGGTGAAAGGCTACACCTTC,CASSFSVGVKGYTF
TRBJ1-1,.,.,TRBV10-3,TGTGCCATCAGTGAACAGTTGAACACTGAAGCTTTCTTT,CAISEQLNTEAFF
TRBJ2-3,few,.,TRBV11-2,TGTGCCAGCAGCTACTTTTGGAGCACAGATACGCAGTATTTT,CASSYFWSTDTQYF
TRBJ2-2,.,.,TRBV4-3,TGCGCCAGCAGCTTAAGGCCCCCAACAGTAACGAACACCGGGGAGCTGTTTTTT,CASSLRPPTVTNTGELFF
TRBJ1-1,.,.,TRBV10-3,TGTGCCATCAGTGAGCAGGGGCTAACTGAAGCTTTCTTT,CAISEQGLTEAFF